Each of the 20 T cell receptor beta chains below was sequenced from the same sample in a study of identical twins. Via MiXCR, TCRdb re-called the 5' RACE reads, giving one row per CDR3 protein. The sample holds roughly 570,000 distinct CDR3 sequences, 9% to 10% seen once. These data also featured in a second study, about yellow fever vaccine responses in identical twins.

Sequencing was carried out using PBMCs. The receptors come from a woman under 30 in good health.

The rearrangement joins TRBV11-2 to TRBJ2-5, with D perhaps matching TRBD1 or TRBD2 (6 bases each). The CDR3 has 14 amino acids. Trimming stripped 3 bases from V and 4 bases from J, with 12 bases between. Looked up from germline, CDR1 is SGHAT and CDR2 is FQNNGV. The CDR3 spells CASSFDRRGETQYF. Written as DNA, the CDR3 is TGTGCCAGCAGCTTCGACAGGAGGGGAGAGACCCAGTACTTC.

In this sample, this clonotype turned up a few times. This chain links TRBV7-9 with TRBJ2-7; D is possibly TRBD1 (6 bases). Germline loops: CDR1 SEHNR, CDR2 FQNEAQ (reference sequence). The CDR3 contains 15 residues. Trimming shortened V by 5 bases and J by 2 bases, and 16 bases separated the two germline ends. CDR3 nucleotides: TGTGCCAGCAGCCCTACCGGGACACTAGCCTACGAGCAGTACTTC. It yields the protein CASSPTGTLAYEQYF.

This clonotype was counted between two and nine times. The gene calls are TRBV7-2 and TRBJ2-2; 8 bases match TRBD1. This CDR3 comprises 16 residues. The J segment lost 7 bases and the V segment lost 5 bases, leaving 12 bases of the junction unmatched. CDR1 and CDR2 (germline): SGHTA, FQGNSA. The CDR3 coding sequence is TGTGCCAGCAGCATAGGACAGGGTCCAGGGGGCGGGGAGCTGTTTTTT. It translates to CASSIGQGPGGGELFF.

This clonotype occurred a few times. V usage is TRBV21-1 and J usage is TRBJ2-5; the D call TRBD2 from the table was never checked on the DNA. TRBV21-1 corresponds to a pseudogene. This CDR3 contains 16 residues. The chain's CDR3 is CASSKKVTSGEETQYF. CDR3 DNA sequence: TGTGCCAGCAGCAAAAAAGTGACTAGCGGGGAAGAGACCCAGTACTTC.

This clonotype was seen many times. V usage is TRBV18 and J usage is TRBJ2-7; unclear D gene. V was clipped by 3 bases and J by 5 bases, with 11 bases between them. Germline V gene data show CDR1 as KGHSH and CDR2 as LQKENI. The CDR3 loop spans 13 amino acids. The DNA of the CDR3 is TGTGCCAGCTCACCCCAGTCTGAAGACGAGCAGTACTTC. It encodes CASSPQSEDEQYF.

The chain links TRBV30 to TRBJ2-3; D gene ambiguous. Germline CDR1 is GTSNPN and CDR2 is SVGIG (reference sequence). The CDR3 sequence is 13 residues long. The V and J ends lost 0 bases and 2 bases respectively, with 6 bases between them. The chain's CDR3 is CAWSVSNTDTQYF. CDR3 DNA sequence: TGTGCCTGGAGTGTGTCAAACACAGATACGCAGTATTTT.

V usage is TRBV5-1 and J usage is TRBJ2-2; 7 bases agree with TRBD1. In germline, CDR1 is SGHRS, CDR2 YFSETQ. The CDR3 is 17 residues long. The V gene end was trimmed by 1 base and the J gene end by 4 bases; junction bases not matched to a gene: 10. Here the CDR3 reads CASSLSVRGKITGELFF. The CDR3 DNA reads TGCGCCAGCAGCTTGTCTGTCAGGGGGAAGATCACCGGGGAGCTGTTTTTT.

This clonotype was seen a few times. The chain uses TRBV14 and TRBJ1-6, with no clear D. This CDR3 has 14 amino acids. Trimming removed 3 bases from V and 5 bases from J, with 8 bases in between. Per germline, CDR1 SGHDN and CDR2 FVKESK. The CDR3 nucleotides read TGTGCCAGCAGCCAGAATGGGGATAATTCACCCCTCCACTTT. Encoded protein: CASSQNGDNSPLHF. Full variable domain (missing parts from reference TRBV14 and TRBJ1-6): EAGVTQFPSHSVIEKGQTVTLRCDPISGHDNLYWYRRVMGKEIKFLLHFVKESKQDESGMPNNRFLAERTGGTYSTLKVQPAELEDSGVYFCASSQNGDNSPLHFGNGTRLTVT.

This clonotype was observed many times. The chain joins TRBV6-1 to TRBJ2-1, with D perhaps assigned TRBD1 or TRBD2 (5 bases each). Germline V gives CDR1 MNHNS, CDR2 SASEGT. The CDR3 sequence is 15 residues long. Trimming stripped 4 bases from V and 7 bases from J, with 17 bases between. CDR3 in amino acids: CASSASRDVANEQFF. For the CDR3, the DNA is TGTGCCAGCAGTGCCTCCCGGGACGTGGCTAATGAGCAGTTCTTC.

In nucleotides, the CDR3 is TGTGCCAGCAGTGTGGGAGGGCTGGAGACCCAGTACTTC. Encoded protein: CASSVGGLETQYF. The chain uses TRBV2 and TRBJ2-5, with TRBD2 matching over 7 bases. From germline, CDR1 is SNHLY and CDR2 FYNNEI. V lost 4 bases and J lost 5; bases outside the gene matches: 4. The CDR3 contains 13 residues.

The sample holds a few counts of this clonotype. This chain uses TRBV11-2 with TRBJ2-2; TRBD1 aligns across 8 bases. With 3 bases clipped from V and 4 bases from J, the junction kept 7 bases outside the gene matches. The length of the CDR3 is 16 residues. Germline CDR1 is SGHAT and CDR2 is FQNNGV. CDR3 nucleotide sequence: TGTGCCAGCAGCTTTCATACAGGGGGTACCACCGGGGAGCTGTTTTTT. Translating gives CASSFHTGGTTGELFF.

At least ten counts were recorded for this clonotype. The chain combines TRBV7-8 with TRBJ1-1; D is unresolved. Between the trimmed V and J ends, which lost 1 base and 3 bases, there was a span of 6 bases. Per germline, CDR1 SGHVS and CDR2 FQNEAQ. This CDR3 spans 13 amino acids. The CDR3 is CASSLVVDTEAFF. As DNA, the CDR3 is TGTGCCAGCAGCTTAGTAGTGGACACTGAAGCTTTCTTT.

This clonotype has just a few counts. The chain carries TRBV5-1 and TRBJ2-1; D call uncertain. Germline V gene sequence: CDR1 SGHRS, CDR2 YFSETQ. V lost 0 bases, J lost 6 bases, and 10 bases lay in between. The CDR3 sequence is 14 residues long. CDR3 region: CASSLAVPSNEQFF. As DNA, the CDR3 is TGCGCCAGCAGCTTGGCCGTGCCGAGCAATGAGCAGTTCTTC.

This clonotype turned up a few times. The chain recombines TRBV27 with TRBJ2-7; D is perhaps TRBD2 (5 bases). Germline values: CDR1 MNHEY, CDR2 SMNVEV (reference sequence). CDR3 size: 15 residues. Trimming left V 6 bases short and J 3 bases short, with 18 bases between. The CDR3 here is CASSKSPGKSYEQYF. CDR3 in DNA: TGTGCCAGCAGCAAAAGCCCCGGGAAGAGCTACGAGCAGTACTTC.

This clonotype was counted a few times. This chain joins TRBV19 and TRBJ2-7; possible D gene TRBD2, 5 bases. CDR1 and CDR2 from the germline V gene are LNHDA and SQIVND (reference sequence). The V gene lost 7 bases and the J gene lost 2 bases, with 15 bases spanning the gap. The CDR3 has 14 residues. The CDR3 loop is CASKDSTRPYEQYF. CDR3 DNA sequence: TGTGCCAGTAAGGACTCGACGAGGCCCTACGAGCAGTACTTC.

At least ten counts were recorded for this clonotype. The genes are TRBV10-2 and TRBJ2-3, with 7 bases matching TRBD2. The junction had 11 bases not matched to a gene; V was cut back by 7 bases and J by 4 bases. The CDR3 has 15 residues. Germline lookup yields CDR1 WSHSY and CDR2 SAAADI. The CDR3 loop is CASKIAGEWADTQYF. Written as DNA, the CDR3 is TGCGCCAGCAAAATCGCGGGAGAGTGGGCAGATACGCAGTATTTT.

This clonotype has a count of ten or more. V gene TRBV6-5 combines with J gene TRBJ2-1; 8 bases are shared with TRBD1. Germline CDR1 and CDR2: MNHEY and SVGAGI. V was pared by 9 bases and J by 15 bases, with 10 bases of the junction left unmatched. This CDR3 is built from 11 residues. The CDR3 here is CARQGAKRRFF. The CDR3 coding sequence is TGTGCCAGGCAGGGGGCCAAGCGTCGGTTCTTC.

The sample holds many counts of this clonotype. DNA of the CDR3: TGCAGTGCTAGAGCCCTCGGGACAGGGGACTCCTACGAGCAGTACTTC. Translated: CSARALGTGDSYEQYF. This rearrangement joins TRBV20-1 to TRBJ2-7; TRBD1 matches at 10 bases. The CDR3 contains 16 residues. Per germline, CDR1 DFQATT and CDR2 SNEGSKA (reference sequence). J lost 0 bases, V lost 1 base, and 6 bases had no gene match.

This clonotype was picked up one time. This chain uses TRBV20-1 with TRBJ2-7, with D uncertain. V lost 3 bases, J lost 5 bases, and 14 bases lay in between. Looked up from germline, CDR1 is DFQATT and CDR2 is SNEGSKA (reference sequence). The CDR3 runs to 13 residues. CDR3 residues: CSASPLGLNEQYF. Here the CDR3 DNA reads TGCAGTGCTAGCCCTCTAGGTTTAAACGAGCAGTACTTC.

The sample holds a few counts of this clonotype. The CDR3 region has the DNA TGCGCCAGCAGCTTGGGGGACAGTTATGAGACCCAGTACTTC. Translated: CASSLGDSYETQYF. V is TRBV5-1 and J is TRBJ2-5; 7 positions agree with TRBD1. The CDR3 runs to 14 residues. The ends lost 0 bases at V and 5 bases at J; junction bases unmatched: 4. The germline CDR1 and CDR2 sequences are SGHRS and YFSETQ.